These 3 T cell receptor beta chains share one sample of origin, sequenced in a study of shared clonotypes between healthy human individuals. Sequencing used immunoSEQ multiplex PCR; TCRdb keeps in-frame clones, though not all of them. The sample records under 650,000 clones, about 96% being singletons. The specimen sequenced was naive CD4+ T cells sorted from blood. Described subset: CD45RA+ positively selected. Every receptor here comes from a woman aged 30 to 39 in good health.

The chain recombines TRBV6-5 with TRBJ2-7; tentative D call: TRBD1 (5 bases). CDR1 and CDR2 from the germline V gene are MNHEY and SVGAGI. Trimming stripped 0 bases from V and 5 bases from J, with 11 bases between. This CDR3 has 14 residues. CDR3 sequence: CASSYSSGSHEQYF. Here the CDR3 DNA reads TGTGCCAGCAGTTACTCCTCAGGGTCCCACGAGCAGTACTTC.

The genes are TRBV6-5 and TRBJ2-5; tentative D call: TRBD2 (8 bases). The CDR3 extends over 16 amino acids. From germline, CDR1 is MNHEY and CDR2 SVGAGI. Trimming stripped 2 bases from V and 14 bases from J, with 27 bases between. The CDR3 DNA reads TGTGCCAGCAGTTACGCCGCGCCAGGGGGGCTAGCGGGTTATTACTTC. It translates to CASSYAAPGGLAGYYF.

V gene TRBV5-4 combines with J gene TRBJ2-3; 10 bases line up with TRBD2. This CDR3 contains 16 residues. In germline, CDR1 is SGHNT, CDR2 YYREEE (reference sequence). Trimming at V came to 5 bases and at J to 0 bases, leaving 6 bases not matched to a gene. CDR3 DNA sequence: TGTGCCAGCAGACGAGGGACTAGCGATAGCACAGATACGCAGTATTTT. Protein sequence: CASRRGTSDSTDTQYF.